This T cell receptor (beta chain) was obtained from a study of OX40 agonist ivuxolimab in advanced cancers. Study-level points and caveats: Certain nonresponding patients likewise had low normalized T-cell clonal expansion. Expanded clones tended on average to be more numerous among CD8+ T cells than CD4+. Expanded peripheral T cells had an undetermined antigen specificity.

As regards this clone: The antigen is not known.

Assay: immunoSEQ multiplex PCR; the TCRdb copy retains only in-frame clones and omits some. This table holds 85,000 to 120,000 clones, 90% found once. The CDR3 is 12 amino acids. Germline V CDR1 and CDR2: MNHEY, SVGAGI. Trimming stripped 5 bases from V and 6 bases from J, with 11 bases between. The clonotype originates from an adult with an advanced solid tumor such as melanoma, head and neck, liver or kidney cancer. The chain joins TRBV6-5 to TRBJ2-7; a weak D match, TRBD2 (5 bases). Here the sequenced sample was CD4+ or CD8+ T cells sorted from blood, taken in a trial of the OX40 agonist ivuxolimab. This chain's CDR3 is CASSSTRGEQYF. In nucleotides, the CDR3 is TGTGCCAGCAGTAGTACCCGGGGCGAGCAGTACTTC.